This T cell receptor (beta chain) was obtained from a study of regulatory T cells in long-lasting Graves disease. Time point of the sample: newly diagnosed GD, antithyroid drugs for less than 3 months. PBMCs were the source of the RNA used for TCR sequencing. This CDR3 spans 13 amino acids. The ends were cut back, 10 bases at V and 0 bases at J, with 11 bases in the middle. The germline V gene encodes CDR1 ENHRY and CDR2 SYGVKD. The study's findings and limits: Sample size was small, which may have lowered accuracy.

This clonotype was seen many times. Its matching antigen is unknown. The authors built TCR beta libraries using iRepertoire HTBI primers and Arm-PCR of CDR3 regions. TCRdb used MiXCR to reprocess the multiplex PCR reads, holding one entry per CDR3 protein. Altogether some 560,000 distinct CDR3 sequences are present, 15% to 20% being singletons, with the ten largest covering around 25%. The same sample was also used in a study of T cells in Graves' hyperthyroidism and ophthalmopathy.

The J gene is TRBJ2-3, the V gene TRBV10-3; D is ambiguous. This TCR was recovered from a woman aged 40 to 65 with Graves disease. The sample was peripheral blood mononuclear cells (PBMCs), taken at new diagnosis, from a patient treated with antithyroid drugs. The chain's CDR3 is CATLQFSTDTQYF. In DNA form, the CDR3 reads TGTGCCACCTTGCAGTTTAGCACAGATACGCAGTATTTT.